One sample yielded the 16 T cell receptor beta chains listed below, sequenced in a study of T-cell memory formation after mild COVID-19 (dated by TCRdb to 2020 to 2023). The method was 5' RACE. The run used an Illumina NovaSeq 6000. The raw public reads went through TCRdb reprocessing: fastp at Q25, MiXCR clone calling, in-frame beta chains kept. Under each unique CDR3 protein, matching rows form one entry showing the most common genes and DNA. The sample records roughly 110,000 distinct CDR3 sequences, 22% of which are singletons. The top ten clonotypes cover 41% of the sample. Sequencing input: PBMCs or a T cell subset sorted from them (not recorded which). These receptors came from a man aged 18 to 30 who had mild COVID-19 (a few samples of this study predate the infection). The sample titles of this study are shuffled in the database, so cell type and time point are left out; the donor was told from shared clones.

The V call is TRBV9, the J call TRBJ1-2; 8 nucleotides align to TRBD1. The V segment lost 0 bases and the J segment 6 bases; nucleotides outside the gene matches: 7. Per germline, CDR1 SGDLS and CDR2 YYNGEE. The CDR3 has 15 residues. The CDR3 protein is CASSVAGGQGNGYTF. The CDR3 DNA sequence: TGTGCCAGCAGCGTAGCTGGAGGACAGGGTAATGGCTACACCTTC.

This clonotype was seen many times. This rearrangement joins TRBV20-1 to TRBJ2-5; 7 nucleotides line up with TRBD2. From germline, CDR1 is DFQATT and CDR2 SNEGSKA (reference sequence). V lost 0 bases to trimming and J lost 5 bases; unmatched junction nucleotides: 6. There are 14 residues in the CDR3. The CDR3: CSARDGGEGETQYF. CDR3 sequence (DNA): TGCAGTGCTAGAGATGGGGGGGAGGGGGAGACCCAGTACTTC.

The rearrangement links TRBV7-2 to TRBJ2-7, with TRBD1 identical over 12 bases. V shed 6 bases and J 0 bases; nucleotides not matched to a gene: 9. The CDR3 runs 17 residues. CDR1 and CDR2 from the germline V gene are SGHTA and FQGNSA. The CDR3 coding sequence is TGTGCCAGCAGTTTCGGGACAGGGGGCCTTTCCTCCTACGAGCAGTACTTC. Translation: CASSFGTGGLSSYEQYF.

This chain connects TRBV11-2 to TRBJ2-1; tentative D call: TRBD2 (5 bases). Per germline, CDR1 SGHAT and CDR2 FQNNGV. The ends were cut back, 0 bases at V and 0 bases at J, with 15 bases in the middle. The CDR3 has 18 residues. The CDR3 is CASSLDQGLGSSYNEQFF. The CDR3 coding sequence is TGTGCCAGCAGCTTAGATCAAGGTCTGGGGAGCTCCTACAATGAGCAGTTCTTC.

This clonotype was picked up a small number of times. The rearrangement uses TRBV11-2 and TRBJ2-5, with 7 bases matching TRBD1. The CDR3 contains 14 residues. V lost 5 bases to trimming and J lost 5 bases; unmatched junction nucleotides: 8. CDR1 and CDR2 (germline): SGHAT, FQNNGV. CDR3 coding DNA: TGTGCCAGCAGCGCACAGGGGTCGGTGGAGACCCAGTACTTC. The encoded protein is CASSAQGSVETQYF.

This rearrangement joins TRBV24-1 to TRBJ2-1; D is unresolved. The CDR3 contains 12 residues. V lost 1 base to trimming and J lost 7 bases, with 4 bases between them. Germline CDR1 KGHDR, CDR2 SFDVKD. The CDR3 DNA is TGTGCCACCAGTGATTTCCCGAATGAGCAGTTCTTC. It is translated as CATSDFPNEQFF.

This rearrangement joins TRBV29-1 to TRBJ2-5, with 8 bases fitting TRBD2. V lost 4 bases and J lost 0; bases outside the gene matches: 7. The CDR3 runs 15 residues. Per germline, CDR1 SQVTM and CDR2 ANQGSEA. CDR3 residues: CSVGSGGRYQETQYF. CDR3 nucleotide sequence: TGCAGCGTTGGGAGCGGGGGCCGGTACCAAGAGACCCAGTACTTC.

This clonotype was counted only a few times. The V call is TRBV5-1, the J call TRBJ2-1, with TRBD2 matching over 8 bases. Germline-derived CDR1 and CDR2 are SGHRS and YFSETQ. V lost 1 base, J lost 9 bases, and 9 bases stayed unmatched. This CDR3 has 15 amino acids. This CDR3 is CASSLSGGPGIEQFF. For the CDR3, the DNA is TGCGCCAGCAGCTTGTCGGGGGGGCCTGGGATTGAGCAGTTCTTC.

The chain uses TRBV24-1 and TRBJ1-2; 8 bases align to TRBD1. V lost 3 bases to trimming and J lost 2 bases; unmatched junction nucleotides: 4. The germline V gene has CDR1 KGHDR and CDR2 SFDVKD. CDR3 size: 15 residues. The CDR3 sequence is CATSDRQGLNYGYTF. CDR3 sequence (DNA): TGTGCCACCAGTGATCGACAGGGGCTCAACTATGGCTACACCTTC.

This clonotype was observed a few times. V usage is TRBV5-5 and J usage is TRBJ1-2; unclear D gene. CDR1 and CDR2 from the germline V gene are SGHKS and YYEKEE (reference sequence). Deletions cut 5 bases from V and 2 bases from J, with 10 bases between. The CDR3 runs to 13 residues. This CDR3 reads CASRDGLNYGYTF. For the CDR3, the DNA is TGTGCCAGCAGGGACGGGTTAAACTATGGCTACACCTTC. Variable domain in full (rest from reference TRBV5-5 and TRBJ1-2): DAGVTQSPTHLIKTRGQQVTLRCSPISGHKSVSWYQQVLGQGPQFIFQYYEKEERGRGNFPDRFSARQFPNYSSELNVNALLLGDSALYLCASRDGLNYGYTFGSGTRLTVV.

This clonotype showed up many times. The chain joins TRBV12-2 to TRBJ2-7. TRBV12-2 is described as a pseudogene. CDR3 length equals 12 residues. The CDR3: CASRLHSYEQYV. For the CDR3, the DNA is TGTGCAAGTCGCTTACACTCCTACGAGCAGTACGTC.

This clonotype was detected only a few times. This chain uses TRBV25-1 with TRBJ1-1; D is unresolved. Germline V gene data show CDR1 as MGHDK and CDR2 as SYGVNS. CDR3 length: 14 amino acids. Trimming shortened V by 6 bases and J by 4 bases, and 15 bases separated the two germline ends. The CDR3 region is CASSLGIAGTEAFF. Here the CDR3 DNA reads TGTGCCAGCAGCCTGGGGATAGCGGGCACTGAAGCTTTCTTT.

This clonotype was seen more than once but under ten times. This chain joins TRBV29-1 and TRBJ1-1; unclear D gene. The CDR3 consists of 14 residues. V shed 5 bases and J shed 8 bases, with 21 bases lying between them. Germline CDR1 SQVTM, CDR2 ANQGSEA. CDR3 DNA: TGCAGCGTTAAGTGGGCGGCGGCCGGAGAGGAAGCTTTCTTT. Protein product: CSVKWAAAGEEAFF.

V and J are TRBV6-5 and TRBJ2-7, with D perhaps matching TRBD1 or TRBD2 (7 bases each). Trimming stripped 6 bases from V and 5 bases from J, with 11 bases between. CDR1 and CDR2 (germline): MNHEY, SVGAGI. CDR3 length: 12 amino acids. DNA for the CDR3: TGTGCCAGCAGCCCAGGGGGGGACGAGCAGTACGTC. Encoded protein: CASSPGGDEQYV.

The sample holds a few counts of this clonotype. The chain combines TRBV11-2 with TRBJ2-3, with TRBD2 identical over 11 bases. Trimming removed 6 bases from V and 5 bases from J; junction bases left unmatched: 10. CDR1 and CDR2 (germline): SGHAT, FQNNGV. The length of the CDR3 is 16 residues. The CDR3 reads CASRPVAGGPRDTQYF. Written as DNA, the CDR3 is TGTGCCAGCAGGCCCGTAGCGGGGGGGCCGAGAGATACGCAGTATTTT.

The chain employs TRBV3-1 and TRBJ2-2; D might be TRBD2 (5 bases). Between the trimmed V and J ends, which lost 6 bases and 6 bases, there was a span of 8 bases. Germline CDR1 reads LGHDT; CDR2 reads YNNKEL (reference sequence). The CDR3 sequence is 12 residues long. The CDR3 DNA follows: TGTGCCAGCAGAAGCGGACCCGGGGAGCTGTTTTTT. Protein product: CASRSGPGELFF.